One and the same sample provided the 7 T cell receptor beta chains below, sequenced in a study of blood T cell repertoires in COVID-19. Only in-frame clones appear in the TCRdb table, and some are missing; sequencing was by immunoSEQ multiplex PCR. The repertoire holds about 74,000 clones, with about 90% as singletons. The sequenced sample was peripheral blood. The receptors come from a woman aged 80 or older with active or convalescent COVID-19.

This CDR3 is CASSQDRTNYGYTF. DNA of the CDR3: TGTGCCAGCAGTCAGGACAGAACTAACTATGGCTACACCTTC. The chain has TRBV5-6 and TRBJ1-2, with D possibly matching TRBD1 (6 bases). The CDR3 contains 14 residues. Germline CDR1 SGHDT, CDR2 YYEEEE. V lost 5 bases to trimming and J lost 0 bases, with 11 bases between them. Combining the CDR3 with reference TRBV5-6 and TRBJ1-2 gives the whole variable domain DAGVTQSPTHLIKTRGQQVTLRCSPKSGHDTVSWYQQALGQGPQFIFQYYEEEERQRGNFPDRFSGHQFPNYSSELNVNALLLGDSALYLCASSQDRTNYGYTFGSGTRLTVV.

V usage is TRBV27 and J usage is TRBJ1-3; 7 nucleotides agree with TRBD1. From germline, CDR1 is MNHEY and CDR2 SMNVEV (reference sequence). J was trimmed by 0 bases and V by 0 bases; bases with no gene match: 5. The CDR3 consists of 17 residues. CDR3 nucleotide sequence: TGTGCCAGCAGTTTATCGACAGGGCCGTCCTCTGGAAACACCATATATTTT. This gives the protein CASSLSTGPSSGNTIYF.

To note about this clone: The same CDR3 can be traced to other DNA sequences in this sample. This chain joins TRBV7-9 and TRBJ1-5, with 9 bases identical to TRBD1. Germline V gene data show CDR1 as SEHNR and CDR2 as FQNEAQ (reference sequence). The CDR3 is 15 amino acids. The junction had 0 bases not matched to a gene; V was cut back by 1 base and J by 2 bases. The CDR3 reads CASSLGTGGNQPQHF. The CDR3 nucleotides read TGTGCCAGCAGCTTAGGGACAGGGGGCAATCAGCCCCAGCATTTT.

The chain recombines TRBV24-1 with TRBJ2-1; 10 bases line up with TRBD1. The CDR3 has 18 residues. Per germline, CDR1 KGHDR and CDR2 SFDVKD. The V segment lost 3 bases and the J segment 8 bases; nucleotides outside the gene matches: 15. DNA for the CDR3: TGTGCCACCAGTGATGTTGGTCCGGGACAGGGGTTAGAGTATGAGCAGTTCTTC. Its protein product is CATSDVGPGQGLEYEQFF.

This chain links TRBV6-1 with TRBJ1-5, with D hard to call. This CDR3 comprises 18 residues. The germline CDR1 and CDR2 sequences are MNHNS and SASEGT. V was cut by 6 bases and J by 0 bases, with 21 bases left in between. Here the CDR3 reads CASREHPAGSFSNQPQHF. CDR3 sequence (DNA): TGTGCCAGCAGGGAACACCCCGCTGGTAGTTTTAGCAATCAGCCCCAGCATTTT.

This clone has more than one count but fewer than ten. The CDR3 sequence: CASSVYRDRVTGELFF. DNA for the CDR3: TGTGCCAGCAGCGTATACCGGGACAGGGTCACCGGGGAGCTGTTTTTT. V is TRBV7-9 and J is TRBJ2-2, with 9 bases that match TRBD1. This CDR3 contains 16 residues. Germline V gene sequence: CDR1 SEHNR, CDR2 FQNEAQ (reference sequence). The V segment lost 5 bases and the J segment 4 bases; nucleotides outside the gene matches: 8.

This clone was seen a single time. V is TRBV27 and J is TRBJ1-2; D not certain. In germline, CDR1 is MNHEY, CDR2 SMNVEV (reference sequence). V gave up 6 bases and J gave up 7 bases, with 12 bases separating them. This CDR3 has 12 amino acids. The CDR3 nucleotides are TGTGCCAGCAGGGGGAGGTTGGGTGGCTACACCTTC. This codes for CASRGRLGGYTF.